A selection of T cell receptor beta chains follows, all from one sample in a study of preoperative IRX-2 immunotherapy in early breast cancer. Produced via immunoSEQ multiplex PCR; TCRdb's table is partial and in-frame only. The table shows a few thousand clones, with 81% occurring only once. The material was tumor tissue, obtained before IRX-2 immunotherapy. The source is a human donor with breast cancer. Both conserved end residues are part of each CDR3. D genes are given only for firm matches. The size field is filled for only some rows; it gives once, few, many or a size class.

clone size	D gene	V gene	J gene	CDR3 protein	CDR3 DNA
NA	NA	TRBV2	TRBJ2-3	CASRDWSRDTQYF	TGTGCCAGCAGGGACTGGTCCAGGGATACGCAGTATTTT
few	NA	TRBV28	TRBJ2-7	CASARRALVEQYF	TGTGCCAGCGCCAGGAGGGCCCTGGTCGAGCAGTACTTC
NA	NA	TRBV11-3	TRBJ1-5	CASSPNSFDQPQHF	TGTGCCAGCAGCCCGAATTCGTTCGATCAGCCCCAGCATTTT
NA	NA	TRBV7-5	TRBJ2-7	CASSLGTGTYEQYF	TGTGCCAGCAGCTTGGGGACAGGGACCTACGAGCAGTACTTC
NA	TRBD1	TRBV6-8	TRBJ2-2	CASSWDRWGNGELFF	TGTGCCAGCAGTTGGGACAGGTGGGGGAACGGGGAGCTGTTTTTT
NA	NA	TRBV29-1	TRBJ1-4	CSASQGGGEKLFF	TGCAGCGCTTCACAGGGTGGGGGTGAAAAACTGTTTTTT
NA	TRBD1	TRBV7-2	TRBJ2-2	CASRGQITGELFF	TGTGCCAGCAGGGGACAGATCACCGGGGAGCTGTTTTTT
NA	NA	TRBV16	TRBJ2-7	CASSQLDRHYEQYF	TGTGCCAGCAGCCAATTGGACAGACACTACGAGCAGTACTTC
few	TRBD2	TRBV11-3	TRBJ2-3	CASSYSGGSTDTQYF	TGTGCCAGCAGCTATAGCGGGGGGAGCACAGATACGCAGTATTTT
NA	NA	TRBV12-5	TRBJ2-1	CASPGRDINNEQFF	TGTGCCAGCCCGGGGCGGGACATTAACAATGAGCAGTTCTTC
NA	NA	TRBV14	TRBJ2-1	CASSPLSGSYNEQFF	TGTGCCAGCAGCCCACTGTCCGGGTCATACAATGAGCAGTTCTTC
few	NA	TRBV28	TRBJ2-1	CASSWIQGVEEQFF	TGTGCCAGCAGCTGGATTCAGGGAGTAGAAGAGCAGTTCTTC
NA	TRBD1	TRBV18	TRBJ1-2	CASSPAGQNYGYTF	TGTGCCAGCTCACCCGCGGGACAGAACTATGGCTACACCTTC
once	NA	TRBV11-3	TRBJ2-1	CASSLQSSGNEQFF	TGTGCCAGCAGCTTACAAAGTTCGGGCAATGAGCAGTTCTTC
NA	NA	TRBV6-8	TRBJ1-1	CASSYSGPTEAFF	TGTGCCAGCAGTTACTCGGGCCCCACTGAAGCTTTCTTT
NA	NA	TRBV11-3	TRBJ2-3	CASSSLDFTDTQYF	TGTGCCAGCAGCTCTCTCGACTTCACAGATACGCAGTATTTT
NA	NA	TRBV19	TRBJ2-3	CASRNQGSDTQYF	TGTGCCAGTAGAAATCAGGGTTCGGATACGCAGTATTTT
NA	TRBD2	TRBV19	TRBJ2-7	CASSREGGLVEQYF	TGTGCCAGTAGCCGAGAGGGAGGGTTGGTCGAGCAGTACTTC
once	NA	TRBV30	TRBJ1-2	CASRKGSGYTF	TGTGCCTCACGAAAGGGCTCTGGCTACACCTTC
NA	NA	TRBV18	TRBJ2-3	CASSPQNQGSTDTQYF	TGTGCCAGCTCACCACAGAATCAGGGGTCCACAGATACGCAGTATTTT
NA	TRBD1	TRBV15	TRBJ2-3	CATSRNRGRLHTQYF	TGTGCCACCAGCAGGAACAGGGGGCGCCTCCATACGCAGTATTTT
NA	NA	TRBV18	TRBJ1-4	CASSLYQGLEVAEKLFF	TGTGCCAGCTCACTTTACCAGGGACTGGAGGTGGCGGAAAAACTGTTTTTT
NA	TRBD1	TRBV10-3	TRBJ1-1	CAISESTGGSSYTEAFF	TGTGCCATCAGTGAGTCGACAGGGGGATCGTCCTACACTGAAGCTTTCTTT
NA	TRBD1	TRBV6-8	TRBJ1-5	CASSYGGQRPPRPQHF	TGTGCCAGCAGTTACGGGGGACAGCGCCCCCCTCGGCCCCAGCATTTT
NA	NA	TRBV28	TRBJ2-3	CASSHGGTLRTDTQYF	TGTGCCAGCAGCCACGGCGGGACCCTTCGCACAGATACGCAGTATTTT
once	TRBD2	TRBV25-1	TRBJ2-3	CASSVAGGTDTQYF	TGTGCCAGCAGTGTAGCGGGAGGGACGGATACGCAGTATTTT
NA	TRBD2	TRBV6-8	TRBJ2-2	CASSILAGGPPNTGELFF	TGTGCCAGCAGTATACTAGCGGGAGGCCCCCCGAACACCGGGGAGCTGTTTTTT
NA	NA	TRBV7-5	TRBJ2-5	CASSPRASGSETQYF	TGTGCCAGCAGCCCTCGTGCTAGCGGGAGTGAGACCCAGTACTTC
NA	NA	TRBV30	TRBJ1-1	CAWSATRGIGTEAFF	TGTGCCTGGAGTGCAACCAGGGGAATCGGCACTGAAGCTTTCTTT
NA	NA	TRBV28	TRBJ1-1	CASSLLQGGNTEAFF	TGTGCCAGCAGTTTATTACAGGGTGGAAACACTGAAGCTTTCTTT
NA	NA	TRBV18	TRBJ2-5	CASSRGTEETQYF	TGTGCCAGCTCACGGGGGACCGAAGAGACCCAGTACTTC
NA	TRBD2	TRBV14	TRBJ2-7	CASSPRLAGETYEQYF	TGTGCCAGCAGCCCCAGGCTAGCGGGGGAGACCTACGAGCAGTACTTC
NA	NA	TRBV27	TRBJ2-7	CASSLSTDDEQYF	TGTGCCAGCAGTTTATCGACAGATGACGAGCAGTACTTC
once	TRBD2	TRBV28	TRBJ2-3	CAHSPGLAILYRTQYF	TGTGCCCACTCACCGGGACTAGCAATTTTGTATCGTACGCAGTATTTT
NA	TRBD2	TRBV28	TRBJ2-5	CASSLGTGTRGRETQYF	TGTGCCAGCAGTTTAGGAACCGGGACTAGGGGACGGGAGACCCAGTACTTC
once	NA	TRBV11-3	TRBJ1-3	CASSLGVPRRGNTIYF	TGTGCCAGCAGCTTAGGGGTCCCCCGGCGTGGAAACACCATATATTTT
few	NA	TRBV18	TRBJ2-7	CASSASSYEQYF	TGTGCCAGCTCGGCAAGCTCCTACGAGCAGTACTTC
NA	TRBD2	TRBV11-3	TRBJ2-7	CASSLGRTSGRADEQYF	TGTGCCAGCAGCTTAGGCCGAACTAGCGGGAGGGCCGACGAGCAGTACTTC
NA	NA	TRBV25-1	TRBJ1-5	CASIRVSSRQPQHF	TGTGCCAGCATCAGGGTCTCGTCAAGACAGCCCCAGCATTTT
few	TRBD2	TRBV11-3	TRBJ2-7	CASSRPGLAGGRPYEQYF	TGTGCCAGCAGCCGACCGGGACTAGCGGGAGGCCGTCCCTACGAGCAGTACTTC
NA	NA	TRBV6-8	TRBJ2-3	CASSYSFQGTDTQYF	TGTGCCAGCAGTTACTCGTTTCAGGGCACAGATACGCAGTATTTT
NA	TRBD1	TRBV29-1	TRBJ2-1	CSVFKTGRTYNEQFF	TGCAGCGTTTTTAAGACAGGGAGAACCTACAATGAGCAGTTCTTC
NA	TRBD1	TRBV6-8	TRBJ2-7	CASRLWTGMGEQYF	TGTGCCAGCAGGCTTTGGACAGGGATGGGCGAGCAGTACTTC
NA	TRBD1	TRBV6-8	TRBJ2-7	CASSLFSGQGPFEQYF	TGTGCCAGCAGTTTGTTCTCGGGACAGGGACCCTTCGAGCAGTACTTC
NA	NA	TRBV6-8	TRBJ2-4	CASIKSNPSESIQYF	TGTGCCAGCATCAAAAGCAATCCGTCTGAGAGCATTCAGTACTTC
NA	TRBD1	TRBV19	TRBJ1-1	CASSSDRENTEAFF	TGTGCCAGTAGCTCGGACAGGGAGAACACTGAAGCTTTCTTT
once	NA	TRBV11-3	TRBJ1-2	CASSPTAGARGYTF	TGTGCCAGCAGCCCCACGGCGGGGGCGCGAGGCTACACCTTC
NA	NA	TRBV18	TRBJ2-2	CASSPQGANTGELFF	TGTGCCAGCTCACCACAGGGGGCGAACACCGGGGAGCTGTTTTTT
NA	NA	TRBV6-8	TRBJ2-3	CASSWGAPGDTQYF	TGTGCCAGCAGCTGGGGGGCTCCGGGGGATACGCAGTATTTT